Detailed here is one T cell receptor beta chain. This sample was taken from a study of monozygotic twins with inflammatory bowel disease. CDR1 and CDR2 from the germline V gene are DFQATT and SNEGSKA (reference sequence). This CDR3 contains 15 residues. From the 5' RACE reads, TCRdb lists one entry per CDR3 protein and no DNA. Its clone listing holds around 190,000 distinct CDR3 sequences. The sequencing input was blood. This TCR derives from a human donor with ulcerative colitis or Crohn's disease, or a healthy co-twin of an affected twin (not recorded which). J is TRBJ1-1 and V is TRBV20-1; TCRdb selects TRBD1, and the lack of DNA leaves this call unchecked. Here the CDR3 reads CSARATWGIHTEAFF.